The sequence of this T cell receptor beta chain was determined in a study of blood T cell repertoires in COVID-19. Across the study: PBMCs, B-cell-depleted T cells, or T cells were the source of the cDNA or gDNA that made up the material.

The assay was immunoSEQ multiplex PCR, and TCRdb's table has in-frame clones only and misses some. The profile shows about 160,000 clones, roughly 84% of them singletons. The CDR3 sequence is 17 residues long. CDR1 is GTSNPN and CDR2 is SVGIG in the germline V gene (reference sequence). J gave up 0 bases and V 3 bases, and 7 bases lay outside the gene matches. The origin of this receptor is a woman of 80 years or more with active or convalescent COVID-19. The sequencing input was peripheral blood. The chain joins TRBV30 to TRBJ2-6; 8 bases map to TRBD1. DNA of the CDR3: TGTGCCTGGAGGCCCGGGACAGGACTCTCTGGGGCCAACGTCCTGACTTTC. Translated, it gives CAWRPGTGLSGANVLTF.